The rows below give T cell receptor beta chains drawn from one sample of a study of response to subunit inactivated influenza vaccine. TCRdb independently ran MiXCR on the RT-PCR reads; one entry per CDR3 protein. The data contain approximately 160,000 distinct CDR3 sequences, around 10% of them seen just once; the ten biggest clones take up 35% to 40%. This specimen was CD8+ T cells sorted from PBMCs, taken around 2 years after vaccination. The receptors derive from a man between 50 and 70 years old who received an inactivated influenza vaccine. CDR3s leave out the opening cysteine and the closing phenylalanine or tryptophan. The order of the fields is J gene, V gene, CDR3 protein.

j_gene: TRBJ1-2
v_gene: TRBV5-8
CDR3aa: ASSGGYT

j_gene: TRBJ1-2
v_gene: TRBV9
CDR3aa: ASSVETGPKYNYGYT

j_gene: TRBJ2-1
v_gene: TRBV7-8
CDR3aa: ASSWAYLGNEQF

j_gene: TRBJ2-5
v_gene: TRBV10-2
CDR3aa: ASSGLVRETQY

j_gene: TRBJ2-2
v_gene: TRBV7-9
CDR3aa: ASSPGGKAGELF

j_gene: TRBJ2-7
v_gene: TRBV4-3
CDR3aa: ASSHAQGDEQY

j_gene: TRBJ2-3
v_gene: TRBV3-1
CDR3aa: ASSQDLFRGPSTDTQY

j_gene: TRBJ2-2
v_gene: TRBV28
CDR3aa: ASSWDSLHGLTGELF

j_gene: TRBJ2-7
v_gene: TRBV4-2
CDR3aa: ASSPAGGVHEQY

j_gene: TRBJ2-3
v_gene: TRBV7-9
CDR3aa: ASSFLTGTGDTDTQY

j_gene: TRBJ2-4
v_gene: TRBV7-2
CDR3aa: ASSSPGEGLNIQY

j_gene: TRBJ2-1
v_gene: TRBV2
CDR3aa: ASYDSGVEDEQF

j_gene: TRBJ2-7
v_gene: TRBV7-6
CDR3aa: ASSSWTSGTHEQY

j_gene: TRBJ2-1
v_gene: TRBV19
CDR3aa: ASSIAGNEQF

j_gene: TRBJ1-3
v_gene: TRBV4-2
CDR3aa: ASSQEDSSSGNTIY

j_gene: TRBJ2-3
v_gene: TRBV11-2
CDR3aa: ASSLPTRLAADTQY

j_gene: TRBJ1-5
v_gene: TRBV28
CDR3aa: ASSGGQYNQPQH

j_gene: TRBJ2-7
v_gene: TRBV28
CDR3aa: ASSLWEGPSSYEQY

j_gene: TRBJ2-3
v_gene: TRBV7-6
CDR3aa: ASSRLAGVLDTQY

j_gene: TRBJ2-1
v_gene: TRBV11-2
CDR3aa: ASSFGTEQF

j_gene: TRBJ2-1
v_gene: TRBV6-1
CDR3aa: ASTRGYGNEQF

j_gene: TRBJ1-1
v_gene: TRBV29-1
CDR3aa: SADRAREAF

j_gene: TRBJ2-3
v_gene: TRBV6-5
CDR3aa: ASSYGYTQY

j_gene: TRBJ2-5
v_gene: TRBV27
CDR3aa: ASSFRSRGETQY

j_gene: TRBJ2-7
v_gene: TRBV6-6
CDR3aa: ASRRGYEQY

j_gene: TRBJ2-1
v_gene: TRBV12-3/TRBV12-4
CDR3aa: ASSTRQGNYNEQF

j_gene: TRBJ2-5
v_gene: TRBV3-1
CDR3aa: ASSQSGLYQETQY

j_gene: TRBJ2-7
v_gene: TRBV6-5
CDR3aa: ASSLSSGFPYEQY

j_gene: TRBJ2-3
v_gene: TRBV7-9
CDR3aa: ASSYPLTDTQY

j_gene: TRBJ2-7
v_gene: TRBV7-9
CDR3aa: ASNVGDSTSYEQY

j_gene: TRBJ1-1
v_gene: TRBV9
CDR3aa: ASSPRTGGLVEAF

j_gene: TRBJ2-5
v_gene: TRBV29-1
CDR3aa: SVEGLAGQPSWETQY

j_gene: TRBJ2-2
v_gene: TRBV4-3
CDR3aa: ASSQPGTSGTGELF

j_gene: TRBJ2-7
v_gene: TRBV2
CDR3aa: ASSGQSSGQRKTYEQY

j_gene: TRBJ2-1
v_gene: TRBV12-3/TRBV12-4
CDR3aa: ASSQPYNEQF

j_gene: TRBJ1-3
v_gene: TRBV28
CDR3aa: ASSLPGTGNTIY

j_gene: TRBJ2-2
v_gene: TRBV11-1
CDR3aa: ASSLYGLAGLNTGELF

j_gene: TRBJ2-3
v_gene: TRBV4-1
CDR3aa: ASSQGLAFGSSDTQY

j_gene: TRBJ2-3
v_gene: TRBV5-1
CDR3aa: ASSLTWGASRYTDTQY

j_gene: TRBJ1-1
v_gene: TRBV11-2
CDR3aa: ASSLGDRESVDTEAF

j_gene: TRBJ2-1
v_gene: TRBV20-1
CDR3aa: SASFESPGSNEQF